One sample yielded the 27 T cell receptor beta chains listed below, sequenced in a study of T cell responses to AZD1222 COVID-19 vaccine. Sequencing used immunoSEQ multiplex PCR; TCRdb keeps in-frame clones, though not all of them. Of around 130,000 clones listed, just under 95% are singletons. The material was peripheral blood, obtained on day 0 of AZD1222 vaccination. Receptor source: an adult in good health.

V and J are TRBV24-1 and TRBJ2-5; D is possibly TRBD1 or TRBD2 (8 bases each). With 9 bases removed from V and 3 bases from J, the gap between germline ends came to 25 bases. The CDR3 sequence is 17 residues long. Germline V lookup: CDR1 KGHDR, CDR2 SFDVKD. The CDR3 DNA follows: TGTGCCACCGAAACAGGACAGGGTCGTAGCGGGAAAGAGACCCAGTACTTC. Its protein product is CATETGQGRSGKETQYF.

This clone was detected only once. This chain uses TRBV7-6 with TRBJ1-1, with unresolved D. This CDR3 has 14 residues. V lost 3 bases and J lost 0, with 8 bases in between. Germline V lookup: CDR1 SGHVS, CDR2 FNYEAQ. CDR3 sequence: CASSFEPMNTEAFF. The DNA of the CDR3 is TGTGCCAGCAGCTTCGAACCAATGAACACTGAAGCTTTCTTT.

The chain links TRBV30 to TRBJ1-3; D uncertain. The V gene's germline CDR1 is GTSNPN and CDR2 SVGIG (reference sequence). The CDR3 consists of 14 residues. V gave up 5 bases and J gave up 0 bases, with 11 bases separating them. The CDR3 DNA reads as TGTGCCTGGGCCCCGGCTCTCTCTGGAAACACCATATATTTT. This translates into CAWAPALSGNTIYF.

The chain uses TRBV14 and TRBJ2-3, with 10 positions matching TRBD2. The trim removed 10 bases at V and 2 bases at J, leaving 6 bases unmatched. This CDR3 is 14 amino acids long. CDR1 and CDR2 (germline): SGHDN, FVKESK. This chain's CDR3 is CATSSGRTTDTQYF. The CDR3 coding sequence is TGTGCCACCAGTAGCGGGAGGACCACAGATACGCAGTATTTT.

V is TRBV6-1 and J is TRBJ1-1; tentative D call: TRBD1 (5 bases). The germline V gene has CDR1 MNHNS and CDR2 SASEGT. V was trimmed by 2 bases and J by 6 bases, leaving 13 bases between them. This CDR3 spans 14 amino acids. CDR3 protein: CASSERQTIPEAFF. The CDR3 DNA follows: TGTGCCAGCAGTGAACGACAGACCATCCCTGAAGCTTTCTTT.

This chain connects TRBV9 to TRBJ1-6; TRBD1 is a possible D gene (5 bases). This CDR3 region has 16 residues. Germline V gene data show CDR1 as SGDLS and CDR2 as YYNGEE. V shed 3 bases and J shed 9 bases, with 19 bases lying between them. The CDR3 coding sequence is TGTGCCAGCAGCGGGGGCCCCTTCGGAGGCGGTTCACCCCTCCACTTT. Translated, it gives CASSGGPFGGGSPLHF.

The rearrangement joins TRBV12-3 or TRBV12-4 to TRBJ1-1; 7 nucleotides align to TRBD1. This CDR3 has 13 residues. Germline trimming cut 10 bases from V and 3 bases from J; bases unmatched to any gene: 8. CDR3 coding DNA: TGTGCCACCGCGACAGGGCGGGACACTGAAGCTTTCTTT. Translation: CATATGRDTEAFF.

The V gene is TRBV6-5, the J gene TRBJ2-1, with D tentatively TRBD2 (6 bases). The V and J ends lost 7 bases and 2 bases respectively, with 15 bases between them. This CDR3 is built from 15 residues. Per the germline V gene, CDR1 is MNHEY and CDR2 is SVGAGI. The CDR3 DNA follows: TGTGCCAGCAAAATCCGGGACTCTCCCTACAATGAGCAGTTCTTC. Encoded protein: CASKIRDSPYNEQFF.

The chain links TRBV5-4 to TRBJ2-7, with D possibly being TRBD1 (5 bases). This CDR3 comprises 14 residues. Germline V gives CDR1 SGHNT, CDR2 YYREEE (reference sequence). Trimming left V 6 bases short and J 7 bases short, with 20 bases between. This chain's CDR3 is CASTIQGKSEEQYF. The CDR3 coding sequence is TGTGCCAGCACGATCCAGGGTAAATCGGAAGAGCAGTACTTC.

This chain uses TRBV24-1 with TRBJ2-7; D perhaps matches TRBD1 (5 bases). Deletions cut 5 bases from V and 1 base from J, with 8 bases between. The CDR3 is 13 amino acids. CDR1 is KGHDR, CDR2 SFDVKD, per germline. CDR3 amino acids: CATSAQGSYEQYF. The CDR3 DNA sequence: TGTGCCACCAGTGCGCAGGGATCCTACGAGCAGTACTTC.

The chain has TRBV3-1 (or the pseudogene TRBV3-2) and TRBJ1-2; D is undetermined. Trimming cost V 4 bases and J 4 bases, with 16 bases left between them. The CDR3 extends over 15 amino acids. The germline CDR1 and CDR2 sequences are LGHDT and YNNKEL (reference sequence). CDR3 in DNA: TGTGCCAGCAGCCGTGATACTAGAAAAACCTATGGCTACACCTTC. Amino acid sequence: CASSRDTRKTYGYTF.

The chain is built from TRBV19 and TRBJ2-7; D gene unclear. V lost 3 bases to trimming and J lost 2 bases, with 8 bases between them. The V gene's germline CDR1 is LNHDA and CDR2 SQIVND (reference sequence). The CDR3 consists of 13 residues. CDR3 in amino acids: CASSIGWTYEQYF. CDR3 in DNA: TGTGCCAGTAGTATCGGCTGGACCTACGAGCAGTACTTC.

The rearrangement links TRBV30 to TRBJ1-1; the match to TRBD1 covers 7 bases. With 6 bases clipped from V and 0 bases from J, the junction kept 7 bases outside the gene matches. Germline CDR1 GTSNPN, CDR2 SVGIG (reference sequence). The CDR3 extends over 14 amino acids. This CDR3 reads CACMGQLMNTEAFF. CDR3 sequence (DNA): TGTGCCTGCATGGGACAGCTGATGAACACTGAAGCTTTCTTT.

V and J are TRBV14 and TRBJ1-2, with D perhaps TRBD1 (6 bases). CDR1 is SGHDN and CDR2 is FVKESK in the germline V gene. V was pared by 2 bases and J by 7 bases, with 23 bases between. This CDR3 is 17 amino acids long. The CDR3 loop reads CASSQRRPQTGSGGYTF. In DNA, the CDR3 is TGTGCCAGCAGCCAAAGGAGGCCCCAAACAGGGTCTGGTGGCTACACCTTC.

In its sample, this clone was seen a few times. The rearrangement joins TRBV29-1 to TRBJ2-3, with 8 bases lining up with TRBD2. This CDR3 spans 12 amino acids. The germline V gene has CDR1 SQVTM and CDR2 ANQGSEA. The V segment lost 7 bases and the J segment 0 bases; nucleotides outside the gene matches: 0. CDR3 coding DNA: TGCAGCGCGGGGGGGAGCACAGATACGCAGTATTTT. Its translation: CSAGGSTDTQYF.

Here the CDR3 reads CSAPLGSEAFF. In DNA, the CDR3 is TGCAGTGCGCCCCTCGGGAGTGAAGCTTTCTTT. This rearrangement joins TRBV20-1 to TRBJ1-1; D is undetermined. V was pared by 6 bases and J by 7 bases, with 12 bases between. This CDR3 is built from 11 residues. Germline CDR1 is DFQATT and CDR2 is SNEGSKA (reference sequence).

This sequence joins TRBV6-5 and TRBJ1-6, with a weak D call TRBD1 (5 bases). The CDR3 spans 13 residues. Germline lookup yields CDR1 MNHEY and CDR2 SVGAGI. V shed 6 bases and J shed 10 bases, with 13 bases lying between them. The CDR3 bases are TGTGCCAGCAGCTACGGGGGATCGTCACCCCTCCACTTT. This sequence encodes CASSYGGSSPLHF.

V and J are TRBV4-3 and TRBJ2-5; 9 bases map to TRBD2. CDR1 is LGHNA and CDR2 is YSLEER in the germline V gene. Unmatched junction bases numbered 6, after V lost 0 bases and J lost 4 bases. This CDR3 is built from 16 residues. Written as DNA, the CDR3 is TGCGCCAGCAGCCAAGATCGGGATAGCGGGAGAGAGACCCAGTACTTC. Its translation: CASSQDRDSGRETQYF.

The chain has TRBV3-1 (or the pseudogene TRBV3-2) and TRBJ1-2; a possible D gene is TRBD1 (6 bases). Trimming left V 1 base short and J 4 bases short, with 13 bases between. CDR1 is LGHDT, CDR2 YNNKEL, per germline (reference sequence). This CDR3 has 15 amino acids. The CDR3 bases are TGTGCCAGCAGCCAAGCCTCCGGGACAAGCTATGGCTACACCTTC. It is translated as CASSQASGTSYGYTF.

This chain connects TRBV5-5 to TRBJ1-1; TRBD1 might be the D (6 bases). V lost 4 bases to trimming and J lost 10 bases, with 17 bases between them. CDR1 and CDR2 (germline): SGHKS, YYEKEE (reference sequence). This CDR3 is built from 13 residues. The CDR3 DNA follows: TGTGCCAGCAGCCCCGGACAGTGGGGAGTAGCTTTCTTT. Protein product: CASSPGQWGVAFF.

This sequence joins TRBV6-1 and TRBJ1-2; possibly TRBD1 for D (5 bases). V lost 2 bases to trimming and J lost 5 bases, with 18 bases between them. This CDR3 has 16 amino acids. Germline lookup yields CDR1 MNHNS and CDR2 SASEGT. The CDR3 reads CASSERGTPREYGYTF. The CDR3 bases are TGTGCCAGCAGTGAAAGAGGGACCCCTAGGGAATATGGCTACACCTTC.

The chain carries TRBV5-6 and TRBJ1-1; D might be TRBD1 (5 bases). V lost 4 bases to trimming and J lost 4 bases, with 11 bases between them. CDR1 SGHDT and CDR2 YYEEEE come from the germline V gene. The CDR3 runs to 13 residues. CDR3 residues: CASSPDRSTEAFF. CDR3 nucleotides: TGTGCCAGCAGCCCTGACAGAAGCACTGAAGCTTTCTTT.

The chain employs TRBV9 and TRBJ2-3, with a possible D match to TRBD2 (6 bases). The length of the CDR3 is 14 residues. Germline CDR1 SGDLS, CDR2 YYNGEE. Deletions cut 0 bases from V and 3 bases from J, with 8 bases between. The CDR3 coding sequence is TGTGCCAGCAGCGTAGCGGGAGAAACAGATACGCAGTATTTT. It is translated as CASSVAGETDTQYF.

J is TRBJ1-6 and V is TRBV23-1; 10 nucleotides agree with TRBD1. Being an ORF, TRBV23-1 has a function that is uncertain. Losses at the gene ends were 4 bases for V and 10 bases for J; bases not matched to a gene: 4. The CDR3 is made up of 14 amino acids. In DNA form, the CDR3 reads TGCGCCAGCAGTCTAGGGGACAGGGGCTCACCCCTCCACTTT. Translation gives CASSLGDRGSPLHF.

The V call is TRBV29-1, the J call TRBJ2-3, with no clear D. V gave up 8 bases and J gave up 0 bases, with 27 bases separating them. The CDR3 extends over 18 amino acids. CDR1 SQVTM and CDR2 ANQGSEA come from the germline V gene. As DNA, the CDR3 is TGCAGCCCCCGATTTTTGGGTCAGAAGTCATCTAGCACAGATACGCAGTATTTT. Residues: CSPRFLGQKSSSTDTQYF.

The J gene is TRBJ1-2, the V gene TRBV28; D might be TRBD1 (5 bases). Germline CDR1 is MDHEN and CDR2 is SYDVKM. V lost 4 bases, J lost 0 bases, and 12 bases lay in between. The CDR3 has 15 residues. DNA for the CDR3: TGTGCCAGCAGTTCCTGGGACCGAGCTAACTATGGCTACACCTTC. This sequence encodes CASSSWDRANYGYTF.

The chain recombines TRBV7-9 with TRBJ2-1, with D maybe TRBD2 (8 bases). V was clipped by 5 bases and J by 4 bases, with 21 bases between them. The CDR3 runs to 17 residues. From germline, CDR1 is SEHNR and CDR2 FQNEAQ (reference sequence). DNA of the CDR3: TGTGCCAGCAGCCAGGGGGTGGGTAGCGGGGTTTACAATGAGCAGTTCTTC. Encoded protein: CASSQGVGSGVYNEQFF.